These 6 T cell receptor beta chains came from one sample sequenced in a study of blood T cell repertoires in COVID-19 (dated by TCRdb to 2019 to 2021). The receptor library was made with the immunoSEQ multiplex PCR assay. Here the immuneACCESS table is served through TCRdb, limited to in-frame sequences with V and J called. Missing clones are a known gap in these copies; in checked studies unresolved V genes cover under half, and the rest lacks a known reason. The sample table lists about 66,000 clones, roughly nine tenths of them with a count of one. The ten biggest clones cover approximately 7.5% of the sample. The sequencing sample was made of peripheral blood. The receptors stem from a human donor in a cohort sampled during active COVID-19.

CDR3: CASSLLMVSGGYGYTF. CDR3 in DNA: TGTGCCAGCAGCTTATTAATGGTGTCAGGGGGCTATGGCTACACCTTC. The rearrangement links TRBV7-2 to TRBJ1-2, with TRBD1 matching 7 bases. Trimming cost V 2 bases and J 4 bases; bases outside gene matches: 10. CDR1 is SGHTA, CDR2 FQGNSA, per germline. The CDR3 is 16 amino acids.

V gene TRBV4-3 combines with J gene TRBJ2-5, with D perhaps TRBD2 (6 bases). V was trimmed by 0 bases and J by 5 bases, leaving 13 bases between them. The germline gives CDR1 LGHNA, CDR2 YSLEER. This CDR3 has 15 amino acids. DNA for the CDR3: TGCGCCAGCAGCCAAGAATGGGCGGAGGGGGAGACCCAGTACTTC. Translation: CASSQEWAEGETQYF.

The rearrangement links TRBV3-1 (or the pseudogene TRBV3-2) to TRBJ2-1; TRBD2 matches 7 bases. CDR3 length: 17 residues. With V trimmed by 7 bases and J by 3 bases, 15 bases remained unmatched. The germline gives CDR1 LGHDT, CDR2 YNNKEL (reference sequence). The CDR3, as DNA: TGTGCCAGCACCATGTCAGCGGGGACCCCAAACTACAATGAGCAGTTCTTC. Translating it yields CASTMSAGTPNYNEQFF.

CDR3 DNA sequence: TGTGCCAGCAGCCACCGAGGGCTTGCTAATGAAAAACTGTTTTTT. Translating it yields CASSHRGLANEKLFF. The rearrangement joins TRBV11-3 to TRBJ1-4; D not certain. This CDR3 region has 15 residues. Germline CDR1 reads SGHNT; CDR2 reads YENEEA. Trimming pared 5 bases from V and 3 bases from J, leaving 13 bases between.

CDR3 DNA: TGTGCCAGCAGCTTAGATCTGCTAGCGGGGGGGTCTTTTTACAATGAGCAGTTCTTC. Its translation is CASSLDLLAGGSFYNEQFF. V gene TRBV11-2 combines with J gene TRBJ2-1, with TRBD2 matching over 12 bases. The CDR3 has 19 residues. Trimming took 0 bases from V and 4 from J; bases not matched to a gene: 10. Germline CDR1 is SGHAT and CDR2 is FQNNGV.

The chain combines TRBV5-1 with TRBJ1-2; TRBD1 agrees at 7 bases. Germline lookup yields CDR1 SGHRS and CDR2 YFSETQ. The CDR3 contains 13 residues. Unmatched junction bases numbered 7, after V lost 3 bases and J lost 8 bases. For the CDR3, the DNA is TGCGCCAGCAGCTACGACAGGGCTTCAGGCTACACCTTC. This gives the protein CASSYDRASGYTF.